The T cell receptor (beta chain) under discussion was sequenced for a study of T cells expressing NK-cell markers. Overall study: All TCR beta repertoires analysed originated from sorted CD3+CD56+NKG2C+, CD3+CD56+NKG2C- and CD3+CD56-NKG2C+ T cells. Sequenced donors, eight in total, included seven who were HCMV-seropositive and one who was seronegative.

Generation of TCR beta cDNA was performed by 5'RACE template switching incorporating UMIs. No DNA is given; TCRdb re-called the 5' RACE reads and lists each CDR3 protein once. Its table records some 410,000 distinct CDR3 sequences. Germline assignment: CDR1 DFQATT and CDR2 SNEGSKA (reference sequence). This CDR3 is 12 amino acids long. The source material was blood T cells: a sorted CD56 or NKG2C T cell subset, CD4+ or CD8+ T cells, or bulk PBMC T cells (not recorded which). The source is a woman between 18 and 75 years old in good health. This chain connects TRBV20-1 to TRBJ1-1; TCRdb calls TRBD1, which cannot be checked without DNA. The CDR3 loop reads CSAGRGNTEAFF.